This is a list of T cell receptor beta chains from one sample in a study of T cell clonotyping in hematopoietic cell transplantation. The protocol was immunoSEQ multiplex PCR, while the TCRdb copy is restricted to in-frame clones and leaves out a portion. The table shows approximately 12,000 clones, with 85% to 90% occurring only once. Source: PBMCs, taken 100 days after allogeneic stem cell transplant. These receptors were collected from a female patient between 55 and 75 years old who had an allogeneic stem cell transplant from an unrelated donor, so the T cells may come from the graft donor. Some clones in this sample may be carry-over from other donors' samples. The CDR3 runs from the conserved cysteine through the conserved F or W. The D gene is left open where the match is weak. The size field is filled for only some rows; it gives once, few, many or a size class.

clone_size d_call j_call v_call cdr3_nt cdr3_aa
- - TRBJ1-4 TRBV7-2 TGTGCCAGCAGCTTTCCCACCCATGAAAAACTGTTTTTT CASSFPTHEKLFF
- TRBD1 TRBJ1-1 TRBV19 TGTGCCAGTGTCAGGACAGGTCCGAACACTGAAGCTTTCTTT CASVRTGPNTEAFF
- TRBD1 TRBJ2-5 TRBV7-7 TGTGCTAGCAGCTTAGTAGATTGGGGACAGGGAAGAGAGACCCAGTACTTC CASSLVDWGQGRETQYF
- TRBD2 TRBJ2-3 TRBV10-2 TGCGCCAGCAGTGAGGTCGGGAGGACAGATACGCAGTATTTT CASSEVGRTDTQYF
- - TRBJ1-5 TRBV19 TGTGCCAGTAGTATAGACTACAGGGTTCACCAGCCCCAGCATTTT CASSIDYRVHQPQHF
- TRBD2 TRBJ2-3 TRBV7-3 TGTGCCAGCAGCCCAAGAGGCCTAGCGGGAGGGCCGGGGGTGGATACGCAGTATTTT CASSPRGLAGGPGVDTQYF
- TRBD1 TRBJ2-7 TRBV10-3 TGTGCCATCAGTGAGTCGAGGGGACAGGGGTCCTACGAGCAGTACTTC CAISESRGQGSYEQYF
once - TRBJ2-5 TRBV11-2 TGTGCCAGCAGCTTCCCCAAGGAGGGAAAGACCCAGTACTTC CASSFPKEGKTQYF
- - TRBJ2-7 TRBV4-3 TGCGCCAGCAGCCAAGGTCGGTTGGGCTACGAGCAGTACTTC CASSQGRLGYEQYF
- TRBD2 TRBJ2-1 TRBV6-5 TGTGCCAGCAGGGGGGAGGGCCAAGTGAATGAGCAGTTCTTC CASRGEGQVNEQFF
- - TRBJ2-5 TRBV30 TGTGCCTGGAGTGTCGCGGAGACCCAGTACTTC CAWSVAETQYF
- - TRBJ2-5 TRBV5-6 TGTGCCAGCAGTCCTGACAGTCAAATCTTAGAAGCCCAGTACTTC CASSPDSQILEAQYF
few TRBD1 TRBJ2-5 TRBV5-6 TGTGCCAGCAGCTGGGACAGGGCAGAGACCCAGTACTTC CASSWDRAETQYF
- - TRBJ2-7 TRBV19 TGTGCCAGTAGTATCGGGCAGGGACAAGAATACGAGCAGTACTTC CASSIGQGQEYEQYF
- TRBD2 TRBJ2-1 TRBV4-1 TGCGCCAGCAGCCAAGCCGGGACTAGCGGGAGTCTCGGTAGGAATGAGCAGTTCTTC CASSQAGTSGSLGRNEQFF
- TRBD2 TRBJ2-1 TRBV9 TGTGCCAGCAGCGAGGGCGGGAGGGCAGACAATGAGCAGTTCTTC CASSEGGRADNEQFF
- - TRBJ2-7 TRBV11-3 TGTGCCAGCAGCTCCACCCGGGCCTCCTACGAGCAGTACTTC CASSSTRASYEQYF
- - TRBJ1-1 TRBV7-9 TGTGCCAGCTCATCAGGGGTCGGGGGAGGCACTGAAGCTTTCTTT CASSSGVGGGTEAFF
once TRBD2 TRBJ2-1 TRBV18 TGTGCCAGCTCAAGACTAGCGGGAGGGCCAGGCAATGAGCAGTTCTTC CASSRLAGGPGNEQFF
- - TRBJ2-2 TRBV4-3 TGCGCCAGCAGCCAAGAAGGGGAGGGGGGAACCGGGGAGCTGTTTTTT CASSQEGEGGTGELFF
- - TRBJ2-7 TRBV11-3 TGTGCCAGATTAAACTCCTACGAGCAGTACTTC CARLNSYEQYF
- - TRBJ1-2 TRBV7-3 TGTGCCAGCAGTCGGCGGGGTGGCGGGGTAGGAAACTATGGCTGCACCTTC CASSRRGGGVGNYGCTF
- - TRBJ2-7 TRBV5-6 TGTGCCAGCAGCGGCGGGACACCGAATGTCTACGAGCAGTACTTC CASSGGTPNVYEQYF
- - TRBJ1-1 TRBV27 TGTGCCAGCAGTCTCCGGGGGCGGGACACTGAAGCTTTCTTT CASSLRGRDTEAFF
once TRBD1 TRBJ1-1 TRBV7-3 TGTGCCAGCAGCTTAACCGGACAGGGGGATGAAGCTTTCTTT CASSLTGQGDEAFF
- - TRBJ1-1 TRBV5-4 TGTGCCAGCAGCGCAGACAGCGCGGAAGCTTTCTTT CASSADSAEAFF
- - TRBJ1-5 TRBV21-1 TGTGCCAGCAGCAAAGCCGGGCCAGTATCTGGGCCCCAGCATTTT CASSKAGPVSGPQHF
- - TRBJ2-2 TRBV30 TGTGCCTGGAGTGTATTGTGGGGAGAGGAGCTGTTTTTT CAWSVLWGEELFF
- TRBD2 TRBJ2-3 TRBV19 TGTGCCAGTAATAGCGGGAGGAGGACAGATACGCAGTATTTT CASNSGRRTDTQYF
- TRBD2 TRBJ2-7 TRBV7-8 TGTGCCAGCAGCCCACTGCTAGCGGACCTAAACGAGCAGTACTTC CASSPLLADLNEQYF
- TRBD1 TRBJ1-5 TRBV30 TGTGCCTGGGCAACTCAACCTACAGGGGCTAGCAATCAGCCCCAGCATTTT CAWATQPTGASNQPQHF